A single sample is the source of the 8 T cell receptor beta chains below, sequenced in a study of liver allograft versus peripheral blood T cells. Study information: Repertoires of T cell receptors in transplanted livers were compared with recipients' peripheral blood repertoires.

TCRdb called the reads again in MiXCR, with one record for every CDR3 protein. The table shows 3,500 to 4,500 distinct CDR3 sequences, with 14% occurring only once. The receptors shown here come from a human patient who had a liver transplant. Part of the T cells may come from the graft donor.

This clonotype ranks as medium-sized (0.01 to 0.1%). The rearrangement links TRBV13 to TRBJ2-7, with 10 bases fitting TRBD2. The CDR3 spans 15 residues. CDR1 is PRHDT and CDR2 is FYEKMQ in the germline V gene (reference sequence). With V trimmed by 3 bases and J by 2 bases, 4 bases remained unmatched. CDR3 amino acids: CASSFSSGGAYEQYF. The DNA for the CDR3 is TGTGCCAGCAGCTTTTCTAGCGGGGGAGCCTACGAGCAGTACTTC.

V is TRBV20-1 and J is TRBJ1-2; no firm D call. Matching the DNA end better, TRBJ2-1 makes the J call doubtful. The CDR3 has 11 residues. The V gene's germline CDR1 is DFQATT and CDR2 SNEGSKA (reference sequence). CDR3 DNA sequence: TGCAGTGCTAGAGAGGTGGGTGAGCAGTTCTTC. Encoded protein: CSAREVGEQFF.

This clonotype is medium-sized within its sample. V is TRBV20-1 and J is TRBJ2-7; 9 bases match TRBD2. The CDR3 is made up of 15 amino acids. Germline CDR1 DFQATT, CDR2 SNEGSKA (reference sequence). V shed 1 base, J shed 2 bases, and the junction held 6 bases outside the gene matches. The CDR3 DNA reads TGCAGTGCTAGAGTTAGCGGGAGTTTCGCCTACGAGCAGTACTTC. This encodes CSARVSGSFAYEQYF.

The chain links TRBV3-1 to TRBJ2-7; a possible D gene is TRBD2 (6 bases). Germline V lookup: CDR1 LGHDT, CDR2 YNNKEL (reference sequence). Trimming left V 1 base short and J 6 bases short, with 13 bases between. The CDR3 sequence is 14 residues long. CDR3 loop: CASSQGGLGGEQYF. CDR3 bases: TGTGCCAGCAGCCAAGGGGGTTTGGGGGGCGAGCAGTACTTC.

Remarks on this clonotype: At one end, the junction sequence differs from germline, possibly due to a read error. The CDR3 is CVSSSLRGGEAFF. DNA for the CDR3: TGTGTCAGCAGCTCTCTAAGAGGGGGTGAAGCTTTCTTT. The J gene is TRBJ1-1, the V gene TRBV11-1, with D maybe TRBD1 (6 bases). Germline V gene lookup returns CDR1 SGHAT and CDR2 FQDESV (reference sequence). CDR3 length equals 13 residues. The full variable domain, its missing parts supplied by reference TRBV11-1 and TRBJ1-1, is EAEVAQSPRYKITEKSQAVAFWCDPISGHATLYWYRQILGQGPELLVQFQDESVVDDSQLPKDRFSAERLKGVDSTLKIQPAELGDSAMYLCVSSSLRGGEAFFGQGTRLTVV.

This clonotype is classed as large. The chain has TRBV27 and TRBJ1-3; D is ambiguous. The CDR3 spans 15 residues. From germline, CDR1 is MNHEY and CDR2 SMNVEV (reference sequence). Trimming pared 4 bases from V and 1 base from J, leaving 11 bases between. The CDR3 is CASSSSHGSGNTIYF. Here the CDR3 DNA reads TGTGCCAGCAGTTCCTCACATGGTTCTGGAAACACCATATATTTT.

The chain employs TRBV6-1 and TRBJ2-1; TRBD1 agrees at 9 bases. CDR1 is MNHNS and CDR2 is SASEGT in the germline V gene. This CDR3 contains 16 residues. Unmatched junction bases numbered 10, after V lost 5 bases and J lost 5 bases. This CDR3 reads CASSPPGQGGHNEQFF. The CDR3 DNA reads TGTGCCAGCAGTCCCCCGGGACAGGGAGGTCACAATGAGCAGTTCTTC.

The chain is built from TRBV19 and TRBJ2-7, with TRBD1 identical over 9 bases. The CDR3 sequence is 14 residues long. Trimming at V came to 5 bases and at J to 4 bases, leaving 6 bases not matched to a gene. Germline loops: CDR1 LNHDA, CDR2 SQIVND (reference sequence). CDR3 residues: CASSAGQGVYEQYF. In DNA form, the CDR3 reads TGTGCCAGTAGTGCGGGACAGGGAGTTTACGAGCAGTACTTC.